This T cell receptor (beta chain) was obtained from a study of cytomegalovirus exposure and HLA in healthy donors. Study background: Earlier findings included some 120 million unique TCR beta sequences obtained from 150 million to 200 million T cells.

The PCR employed 60 Vbeta primers together with 13 Jbeta primers. This table comes from immunoSEQ multiplex PCR, and its TCRdb copy is limited to in-frame clones, with some not included. The sample has approximately 180,000 clones; just under 80% are singletons. Of note for this clone: Its specificity is unknown.

Healthy bone marrow donors formed the donor group. Regarding the study as a whole: Specificity for CMV antigens was confirmed in vitro for a few of the CMV-associated chains. Most of the CMV-associated TCR beta chains (in a later analysis) appeared to be HLA-restricted.

This TCR derives from a woman in her fifties or sixties in good health and CMV-seropositive. Sample: PBMCs.

Here the CDR3 DNA reads TGCGCCAGCAGTGGGGGGGGCAGCGGTGCTGAAAAACTGTTTTTT. Amino acids: CASSGGGSGAEKLFF. V and J are TRBV5-1 and TRBJ1-4; a weak D match, TRBD1 (6 bases). V lost 5 bases, J lost 7 bases, and 18 bases lay in between. The CDR3 is made up of 15 amino acids. CDR1 is SGHRS, CDR2 YFSETQ, per germline.